This T cell receptor (beta chain) was profiled in a study of cytomegalovirus exposure and HLA in healthy donors. On the study more broadly: Earlier findings included about 120 million unique TCR beta sequences obtained from 170 million or so T cells.

The germline V gene has CDR1 LNHNV and CDR2 YYDKDF (reference sequence). The CDR3 spans 16 residues. Deletions cut 1 base from V and 4 bases from J, with 14 bases between. Both 60 Vbeta primers and 13 Jbeta primers went into the PCR. Generated by immunoSEQ multiplex PCR, the TCRdb table keeps only in-frame clones and is missing some. This table holds fewer than 250,000 clones, 70% to 80% found once. The sequence derives from a male donor in good health and CMV-seropositive. The sequenced sample was PBMCs. V usage is TRBV15 and J usage is TRBJ2-1; tentatively, D is TRBD2 (6 bases). CDR3 in DNA: TGTGCCACCAGCAGAGTCGGGGGTTCGGGTTACAATGAGCAGTTCTTC. This gives the protein CATSRVGGSGYNEQFF.